The 20 T cell receptor beta chains below were found in one sample sequenced in a study of T-cell reconstitution after alpha-beta-depleted transplantation in children. Unique molecular identifiers were incorporated during preparation of the TCRbeta library. TCRdb re-analysed the PCR reads in MiXCR, keeping a single row per CDR3 protein. In the table there are about 410,000 distinct CDR3 sequences, around 21% of which are singletons. Specimen: PBMCs from the stem cell graft donor, collected from the stem cell graft. These receptors were collected from a human donor who donated a stem cell graft to a child with acute myeloid leukemia.

In its sample, this clonotype was seen a few times. V and J are TRBV12-3 or TRBV12-4 and TRBJ2-5; TRBD2 aligns across 8 bases. The CDR3 runs to 15 residues. V lost 4 bases and J lost 2; bases outside the gene matches: 6. The CDR3 region is CASSYLLAEQETQYF. DNA of the CDR3: TGTGCCAGCAGTTACCTACTAGCGGAGCAAGAGACCCAGTACTTC.

This clonotype was observed a few times. The V gene is TRBV4-1, the J gene TRBJ2-7; 14 bases match TRBD2. This CDR3 region has 17 residues. The germline V gene encodes CDR1 MGHRA and CDR2 YSYEKL. The junction had 6 bases not matched to a gene; V was cut back by 2 bases and J by 3 bases. The CDR3 loop is CASSQPTSGRAHYEQYF. CDR3 DNA sequence: TGCGCCAGCAGCCAACCGACTAGCGGGAGGGCCCACTACGAGCAGTACTTC.

This clonotype was found a few times. V is TRBV12-3 or TRBV12-4 and J is TRBJ1-2; no firm D call. Trimming shortened V by 4 bases and J by 2 bases, and 5 bases separated the two germline ends. This CDR3 comprises 12 residues. CDR3 in DNA: TGTGCCAGCAGTTGGTTCAACTATGGCTACACCTTC. It translates to CASSWFNYGYTF.

In this sample, this clonotype turned up a few times. The chain links TRBV25-1 to TRBJ2-7, with 11 bases matching TRBD2. The ends lost 8 bases at V and 3 bases at J; junction bases unmatched: 3. Germline loops: CDR1 MGHDK, CDR2 SYGVNS. The CDR3 totals 13 residues. The CDR3 region is CASQLAGVYEQYF. CDR3 DNA: TGTGCCAGCCAACTAGCGGGAGTCTACGAGCAGTACTTC.

This clonotype was counted a few times. The chain uses TRBV28 and TRBJ2-3; D perhaps matches TRBD1 (5 bases). The germline CDR1 and CDR2 sequences are MDHEN and SYDVKM. Trimming left V 7 bases short and J 13 bases short, with 24 bases between. The CDR3 is made up of 14 amino acids. Written as DNA, the CDR3 is TGTGCCAGCAAAGGGGCGGAAGGTGGTAGTAGGGAGTATTTT. It codes for CASKGAEGGSREYF.

This sequence joins TRBV5-1 and TRBJ2-7, with 7 positions matching TRBD1. Germline lookup yields CDR1 SGHRS and CDR2 YFSETQ. The trim removed 4 bases at V and 0 bases at J, leaving 7 bases unmatched. CDR3 length: 15 amino acids. CDR3: CASSPDRSTSYEQYF. The CDR3 DNA reads as TGCGCCAGCAGCCCGGACAGGTCGACCTCCTACGAGCAGTACTTC.

This clonotype showed up just a few times. V usage is TRBV24-1 and J usage is TRBJ2-2, with D maybe TRBD1 (6 bases). Germline-derived CDR1 and CDR2 are KGHDR and SFDVKD. There are 15 residues in the CDR3. Trimming left V 3 bases short and J 5 bases short, with 12 bases between. The CDR3 DNA reads TGTGCCACCAGTGATCACAGGGTTCTAACCGGGGAGCTGTTTTTT. Encoded protein: CATSDHRVLTGELFF.

This clonotype occurred a few times. V usage is TRBV10-3 and J usage is TRBJ1-1; no definite D call. Germline CDR1 ENHRY, CDR2 SYGVKD. The CDR3 sequence is 12 residues long. V lost 0 bases and J lost 7, with 6 bases in between. CDR3 coding DNA: TGTGCCATCAGTGAGTCGTGGAGTGAAGCTTTCTTT. Its protein is CAISESWSEAFF.

V and J are TRBV12-3 or TRBV12-4 and TRBJ2-3; perhaps TRBD1 as D (8 bases). This CDR3 is 14 amino acids long. V shed 7 bases and J shed 5 bases, with 16 bases lying between them. The CDR3 coding sequence is TGTGCCAGCACCCTGGACAGGGAGGGAGATACGCAGTATTTT. It codes for CASTLDREGDTQYF.

This clonotype has more than one count but fewer than ten. The V call is TRBV24-1, the J call TRBJ2-1; 12 positions match TRBD2. J gave up 3 bases and V 5 bases, and 1 base lay outside the gene matches. Germline CDR1 and CDR2: KGHDR and SFDVKD. This CDR3 is 15 amino acids long. CDR3: CATSASGRDYNEQFF. CDR3 nucleotides: TGTGCCACCAGTGCTAGCGGGAGGGACTACAATGAGCAGTTCTTC.

The V call is TRBV24-1, the J call TRBJ2-5; unclear D gene. Between the trimmed V and J ends, which lost 5 bases and 4 bases, there was a span of 10 bases. Germline assignment: CDR1 KGHDR and CDR2 SFDVKD. CDR3 length: 13 amino acids. The CDR3 loop is CATSGWTGETQYF. DNA for the CDR3: TGTGCCACCAGTGGGTGGACCGGAGAGACCCAGTACTTC.

The V and J genes are TRBV18 and TRBJ2-1, with TRBD2 matching 11 bases. There are 15 residues in the CDR3. The trim removed 6 bases at V and 4 bases at J, leaving 5 bases unmatched. Per the germline V gene, CDR1 is KGHSH and CDR2 is LQKENI. For the CDR3, the DNA is TGTGCCAGCTCGGAGGGACTAGCGGTGTACAATGAGCAGTTCTTC. Protein product: CASSEGLAVYNEQFF. The full variable domain, rest sourced from reference TRBV18 and TRBJ2-1, is NAGVMQNPRHLVRRRGQEARLRCSPMKGHSHVYWYRQLPEEGLKFMVYLQKENIIDESGMPKERFSAEFPKEGPSILRIQQVVRGDSAAYFCASSEGLAVYNEQFFGPGTRLTVL.

The chain uses TRBV5-1 and TRBJ2-2; the match to TRBD2 covers 8 bases. Germline V gene sequence: CDR1 SGHRS, CDR2 YFSETQ. The CDR3 loop spans 18 amino acids. V shed 0 bases, J shed 1 base, and the junction held 8 bases outside the gene matches. The CDR3 DNA is TGCGCCAGCAGCTTGGAAGGTAGCGGGACGAGGAACACCGGGGAGCTGTTTTTT. It is translated as CASSLEGSGTRNTGELFF.

The sample holds many counts of this clonotype. CDR3 protein: CSAPRTSGDYNEQFF. In DNA, the CDR3 is TGCAGTGCTCCTCGGACTAGCGGGGACTACAATGAGCAGTTCTTC. The chain couples TRBV20-1 to TRBJ2-1, with 12 bases identical to TRBD2. The junction had 5 bases not matched to a gene; V was cut back by 5 bases and J by 3 bases. The CDR3 sequence is 15 residues long. Germline lookup yields CDR1 DFQATT and CDR2 SNEGSKA (reference sequence).

This clonotype was detected many times. CDR3 residues: CSVAYSGLAKTDTQYF. CDR3 nucleotides: TGCAGCGTTGCTTATTCAGGACTAGCGAAAACAGATACGCAGTATTTT. The chain joins TRBV29-1 to TRBJ2-3; 9 positions match TRBD2. Germline CDR1 and CDR2: SQVTM and ANQGSEA. With V trimmed by 4 bases and J by 3 bases, 11 bases remained unmatched. The CDR3 is 16 residues long.

The gene calls are TRBV29-1 and TRBJ2-7, with D tentatively TRBD1 (7 bases). V was clipped by 4 bases and J by 6 bases, with 19 bases between them. From germline, CDR1 is SQVTM and CDR2 ANQGSEA. The CDR3 sequence is 14 residues long. CDR3: CSVAETGTGGEQYF. DNA for the CDR3: TGCAGCGTTGCTGAGACAGGGACTGGGGGCGAGCAGTACTTC.

J is TRBJ2-7 and V is TRBV5-1; maybe TRBD1 (5 bases). Germline assignment: CDR1 SGHRS and CDR2 YFSETQ. The CDR3 contains 14 residues. V gave up 0 bases and J gave up 6 bases, with 13 bases separating them. CDR3 sequence (DNA): TGCGCCAGCAGCTTGGGGCAGGGTCCCATCGAGCAGTACTTC. Translation: CASSLGQGPIEQYF.

The sample holds many counts of this clonotype. The CDR3 bases are TGTGCCAGCAGACTAGCGGGAGGGGAGACCCAGTACTTC. Encoded protein: CASRLAGGETQYF. The V and J genes are TRBV12-3 or TRBV12-4 and TRBJ2-5, with 13 bases matching TRBD2. The CDR3 totals 13 residues. V lost 6 bases and J lost 5; bases outside the gene matches: 0.

This rearrangement joins TRBV28 to TRBJ2-7; 15 nucleotides line up with TRBD2. Germline-derived CDR1 and CDR2 are MDHEN and SYDVKM. Unmatched junction bases numbered 4, after V lost 5 bases and J lost 5 bases. The CDR3 is 15 amino acids. CDR3 loop: CASSPGLAGGDEQYF. DNA of the CDR3: TGTGCCAGCAGTCCGGGACTAGCGGGAGGCGACGAGCAGTACTTC.

This clonotype occurred many times. The V call is TRBV20-1, the J call TRBJ2-1; 11 nucleotides agree with TRBD2. V dropped 6 bases and J dropped 4; count of bases not matched to a gene: 5. The CDR3 covers 14 residues. Germline V CDR1 and CDR2: DFQATT, SNEGSKA (reference sequence). CDR3 nucleotide sequence: TGCAGTGCAAGGACTAGCGGGTATTACAATGAGCAGTTCTTC. This codes for CSARTSGYYNEQFF.